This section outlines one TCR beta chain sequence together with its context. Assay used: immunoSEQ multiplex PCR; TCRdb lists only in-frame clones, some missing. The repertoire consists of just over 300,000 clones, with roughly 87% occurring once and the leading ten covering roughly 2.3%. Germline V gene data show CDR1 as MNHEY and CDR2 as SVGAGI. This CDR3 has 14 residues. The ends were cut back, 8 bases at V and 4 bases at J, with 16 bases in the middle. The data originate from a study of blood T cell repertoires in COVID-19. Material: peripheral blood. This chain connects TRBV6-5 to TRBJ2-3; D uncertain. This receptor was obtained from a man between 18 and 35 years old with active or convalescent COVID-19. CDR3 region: CASGNRLKSDTQYF. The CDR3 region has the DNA TGTGCCAGCGGCAATCGTTTAAAATCAGATACGCAGTATTTT.